Described below is a single T cell receptor beta chain sequence and its context. The data were taken from a study of control samples from healthy donors and cancer patients. TCRdb's table, derived via immunoSEQ multiplex PCR, lists solely in-frame clones and lacks some. Among roughly 370,000 clones listed, 90% were seen once. The CDR3 totals 15 residues. The V segment lost 9 bases and the J segment 5 bases; nucleotides outside the gene matches: 10. Looked up from germline, CDR1 is KGHDR and CDR2 is SFDVKD. The sequence came from a man in his forties or fifties with head and neck cancer. This sequence joins TRBV24-1 and TRBJ1-4; 8 bases are a match to TRBD1. Sequenced sample: PBMCs. Here the CDR3 reads CATGAGGAGNEKLFF. The CDR3 nucleotides read TGTGCCACCGGGGCAGGGGGCGCTGGGAATGAAAAACTGTTTTTT.